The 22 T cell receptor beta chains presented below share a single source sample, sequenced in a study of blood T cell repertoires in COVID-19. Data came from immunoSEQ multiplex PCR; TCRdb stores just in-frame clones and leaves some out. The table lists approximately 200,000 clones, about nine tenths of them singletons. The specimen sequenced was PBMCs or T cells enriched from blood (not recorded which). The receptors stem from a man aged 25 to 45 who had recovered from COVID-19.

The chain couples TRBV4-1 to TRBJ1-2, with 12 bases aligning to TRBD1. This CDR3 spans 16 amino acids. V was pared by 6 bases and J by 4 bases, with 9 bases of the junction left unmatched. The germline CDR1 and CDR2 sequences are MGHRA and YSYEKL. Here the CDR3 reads CASRETGTGGRYGYTF. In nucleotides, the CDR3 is TGCGCCAGCAGAGAAACCGGGACAGGGGGCCGCTATGGCTACACCTTC.

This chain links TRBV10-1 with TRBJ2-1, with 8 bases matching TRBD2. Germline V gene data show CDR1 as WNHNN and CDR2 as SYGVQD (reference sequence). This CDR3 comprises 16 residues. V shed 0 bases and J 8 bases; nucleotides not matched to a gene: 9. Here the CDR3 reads CASSESGSGSGDEQFF. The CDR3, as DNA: TGCGCCAGCAGTGAGTCGGGGAGCGGGAGTGGGGATGAGCAGTTCTTC.

CDR3 loop: CASSQRQGAGETQYF. The CDR3 coding sequence is TGTGCCAGCAGCCAAAGACAGGGGGCAGGGGAGACCCAGTACTTC. This sequence joins TRBV4-2 and TRBJ2-5; 10 bases match TRBD1. Germline V CDR1 and CDR2: LGHNA, YNFKEQ. This CDR3 is built from 15 residues. V was clipped by 2 bases and J by 5 bases; unmatched bases: 5.

The CDR3 loop is CASSVVGRTEAFF. The CDR3 region has the DNA TGTGCCAGCAGCGTAGTCGGTAGAACTGAAGCTTTCTTT. The V and J genes are TRBV9 and TRBJ1-1; D gene uncertain. The CDR3 has 13 residues. Trimming took off 0 bases at V and 5 bases at J, with 8 bases between the two ends. From germline, CDR1 is SGDLS and CDR2 YYNGEE.

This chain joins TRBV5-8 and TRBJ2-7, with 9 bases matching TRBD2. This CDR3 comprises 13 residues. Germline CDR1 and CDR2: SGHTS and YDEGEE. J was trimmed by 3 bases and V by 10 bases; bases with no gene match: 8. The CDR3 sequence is CAAGAGGSYEQYF. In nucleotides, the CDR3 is TGTGCCGCGGGAGCGGGAGGTAGCTACGAGCAGTACTTC. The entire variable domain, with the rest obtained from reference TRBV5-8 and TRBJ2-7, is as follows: EAGVTQSPTHLIKTRGQQATLRCSPISGHTSVYWYQQALGLGLQFLLWYDEGEERNRGNFPPRFSGRQFPNYSSELNVNALELEDSALYLCAAGAGGSYEQYFGPGTRLTVT.

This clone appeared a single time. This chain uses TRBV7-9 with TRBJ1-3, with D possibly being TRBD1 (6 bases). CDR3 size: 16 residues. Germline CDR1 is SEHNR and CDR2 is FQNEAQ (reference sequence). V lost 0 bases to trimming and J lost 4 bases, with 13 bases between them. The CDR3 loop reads CASSLALTGAGNTIYF. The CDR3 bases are TGTGCCAGCAGCTTAGCCCTGACAGGTGCCGGAAACACCATATATTTT.

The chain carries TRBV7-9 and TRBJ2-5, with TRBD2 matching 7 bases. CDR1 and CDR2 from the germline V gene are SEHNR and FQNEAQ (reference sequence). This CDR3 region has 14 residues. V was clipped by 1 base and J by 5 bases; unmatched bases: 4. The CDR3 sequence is CASSLERGSETQYF. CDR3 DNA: TGTGCCAGCAGCTTAGAACGCGGGAGTGAGACCCAGTACTTC. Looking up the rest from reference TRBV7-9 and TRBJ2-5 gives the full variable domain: DTGVSQNPRHKITKRGQNVTFRCDPISEHNRLYWYRQTLGQGPEFLTYFQNEAQLEKSRLLSDRFSAERPKGSFSTLEIQRTEQGDSAMYLCASSLERGSETQYFGPGTRLLVL.

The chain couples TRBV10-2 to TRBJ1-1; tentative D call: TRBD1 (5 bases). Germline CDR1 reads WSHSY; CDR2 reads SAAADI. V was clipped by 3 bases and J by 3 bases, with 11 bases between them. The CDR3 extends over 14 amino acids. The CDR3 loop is CASSDRVFYTEAFF. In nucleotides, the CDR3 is TGCGCCAGCAGTGACAGGGTCTTTTACACTGAAGCTTTCTTT.

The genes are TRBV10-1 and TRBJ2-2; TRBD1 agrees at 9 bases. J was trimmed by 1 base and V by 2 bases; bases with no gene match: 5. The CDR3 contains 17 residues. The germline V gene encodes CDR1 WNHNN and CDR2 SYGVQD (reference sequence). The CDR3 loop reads CASSERGQGENTGELFF. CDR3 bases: TGCGCCAGCAGTGAGCGGGGACAGGGTGAGAACACCGGGGAGCTGTTTTTT.

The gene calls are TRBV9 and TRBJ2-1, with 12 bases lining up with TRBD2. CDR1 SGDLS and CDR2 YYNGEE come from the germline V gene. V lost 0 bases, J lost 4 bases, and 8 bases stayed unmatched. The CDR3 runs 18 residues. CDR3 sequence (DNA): TGTGCCAGCAGCGTAGTGGCTAGCGGGGGGGCCGGATACAATGAGCAGTTCTTC. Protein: CASSVVASGGAGYNEQFF.

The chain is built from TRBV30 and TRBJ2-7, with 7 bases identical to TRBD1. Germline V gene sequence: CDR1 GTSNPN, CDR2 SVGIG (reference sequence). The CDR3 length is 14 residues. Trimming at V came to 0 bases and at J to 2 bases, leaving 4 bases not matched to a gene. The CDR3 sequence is CAWSVNRGAYEQYF. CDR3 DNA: TGTGCCTGGAGTGTAAACAGGGGAGCCTACGAGCAGTACTTC.

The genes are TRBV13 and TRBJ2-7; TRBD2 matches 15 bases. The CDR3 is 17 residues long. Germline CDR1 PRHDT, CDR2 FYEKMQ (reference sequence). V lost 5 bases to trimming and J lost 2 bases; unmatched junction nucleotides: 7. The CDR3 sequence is CASSKGTSGGQTYEQYF. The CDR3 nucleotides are TGTGCCAGCAGCAAAGGGACTAGCGGGGGGCAGACCTACGAGCAGTACTTC.

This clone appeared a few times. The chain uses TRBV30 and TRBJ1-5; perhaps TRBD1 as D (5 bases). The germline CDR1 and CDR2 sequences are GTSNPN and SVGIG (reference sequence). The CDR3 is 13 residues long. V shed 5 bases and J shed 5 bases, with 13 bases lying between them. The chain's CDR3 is CAWDSGEDQPQHF. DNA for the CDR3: TGTGCCTGGGACAGCGGGGAGGATCAGCCCCAGCATTTT.

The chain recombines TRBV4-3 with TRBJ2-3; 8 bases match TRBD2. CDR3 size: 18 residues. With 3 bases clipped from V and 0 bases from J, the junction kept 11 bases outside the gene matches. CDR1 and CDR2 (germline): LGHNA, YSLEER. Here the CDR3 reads CASSQGSTSGGSTDTQYF. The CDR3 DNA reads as TGCGCCAGCAGCCAGGGATCAACTAGCGGAGGGAGCACAGATACGCAGTATTTT.

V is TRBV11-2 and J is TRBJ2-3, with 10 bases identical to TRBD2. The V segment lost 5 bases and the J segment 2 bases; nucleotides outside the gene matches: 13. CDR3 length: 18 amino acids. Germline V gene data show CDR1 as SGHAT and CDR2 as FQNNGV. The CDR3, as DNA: TGTGCCAGCAGCCCCCCGTACACTAGCGGGGAGAACACAGATACGCAGTATTTT. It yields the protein CASSPPYTSGENTDTQYF.

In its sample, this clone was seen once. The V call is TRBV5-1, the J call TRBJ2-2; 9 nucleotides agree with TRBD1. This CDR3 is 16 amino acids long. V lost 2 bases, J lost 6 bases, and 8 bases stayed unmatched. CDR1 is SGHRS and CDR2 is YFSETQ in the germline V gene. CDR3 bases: TGCGCCAGCAGCTTCCAACAGGGGGCTGAGGCCGGGGAGCTGTTTTTT. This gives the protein CASSFQQGAEAGELFF. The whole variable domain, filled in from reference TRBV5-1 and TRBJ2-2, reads KAGVTQTPRYLIKTRGQQVTLSCSPISGHRSVSWYQQTPGQGLQFLFEYFSETQRNKGNFPGRFSGRQFSNSRSEMNVSTLELGDSALYLCASSFQQGAEAGELFFGEGSRLTVL.

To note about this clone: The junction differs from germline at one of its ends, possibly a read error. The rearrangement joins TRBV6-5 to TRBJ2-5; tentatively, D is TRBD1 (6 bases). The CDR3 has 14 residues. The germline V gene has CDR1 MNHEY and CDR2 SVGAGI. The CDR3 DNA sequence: TGTGCCAGCAGTCTTAGACAGGCCCAAGAAACCCAGTACTTC. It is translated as CASSLRQAQETQYF.

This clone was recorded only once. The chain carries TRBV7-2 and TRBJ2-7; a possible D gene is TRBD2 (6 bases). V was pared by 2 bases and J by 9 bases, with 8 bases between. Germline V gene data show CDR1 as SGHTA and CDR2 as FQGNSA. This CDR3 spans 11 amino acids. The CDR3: CASSLRGGQYF. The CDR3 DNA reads TGTGCCAGCAGCTTAAGGGGAGGGCAGTACTTC.

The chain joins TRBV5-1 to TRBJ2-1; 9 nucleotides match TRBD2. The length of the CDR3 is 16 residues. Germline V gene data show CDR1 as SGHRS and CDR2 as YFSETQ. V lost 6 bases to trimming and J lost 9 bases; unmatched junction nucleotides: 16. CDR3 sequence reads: CASTEIGGRATREQFF. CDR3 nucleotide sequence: TGCGCCAGCACCGAGATCGGCGGGAGGGCCACCCGTGAGCAGTTCTTC.

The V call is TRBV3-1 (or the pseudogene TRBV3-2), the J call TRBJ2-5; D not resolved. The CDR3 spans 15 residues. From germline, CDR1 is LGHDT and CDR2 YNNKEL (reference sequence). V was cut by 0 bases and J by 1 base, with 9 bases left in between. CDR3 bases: TGTGCCAGCAGCCAAGATGCTGGCAGCCAAGAGACCCAGTACTTC. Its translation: CASSQDAGSQETQYF.

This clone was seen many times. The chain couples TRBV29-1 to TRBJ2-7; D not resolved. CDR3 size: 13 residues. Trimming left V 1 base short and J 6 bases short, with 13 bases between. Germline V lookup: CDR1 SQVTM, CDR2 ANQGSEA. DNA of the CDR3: TGCAGCGTTGAAGGGCCAGGCGCAAGCGAGCAGTACTTC. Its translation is CSVEGPGASEQYF.

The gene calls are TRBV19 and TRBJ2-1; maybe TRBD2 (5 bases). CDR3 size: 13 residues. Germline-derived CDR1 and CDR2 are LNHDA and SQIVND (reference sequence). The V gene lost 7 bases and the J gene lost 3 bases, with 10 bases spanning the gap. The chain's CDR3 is CASNEGSYNEQFF. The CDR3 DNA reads TGTGCCAGTAACGAGGGCAGCTACAATGAGCAGTTCTTC.